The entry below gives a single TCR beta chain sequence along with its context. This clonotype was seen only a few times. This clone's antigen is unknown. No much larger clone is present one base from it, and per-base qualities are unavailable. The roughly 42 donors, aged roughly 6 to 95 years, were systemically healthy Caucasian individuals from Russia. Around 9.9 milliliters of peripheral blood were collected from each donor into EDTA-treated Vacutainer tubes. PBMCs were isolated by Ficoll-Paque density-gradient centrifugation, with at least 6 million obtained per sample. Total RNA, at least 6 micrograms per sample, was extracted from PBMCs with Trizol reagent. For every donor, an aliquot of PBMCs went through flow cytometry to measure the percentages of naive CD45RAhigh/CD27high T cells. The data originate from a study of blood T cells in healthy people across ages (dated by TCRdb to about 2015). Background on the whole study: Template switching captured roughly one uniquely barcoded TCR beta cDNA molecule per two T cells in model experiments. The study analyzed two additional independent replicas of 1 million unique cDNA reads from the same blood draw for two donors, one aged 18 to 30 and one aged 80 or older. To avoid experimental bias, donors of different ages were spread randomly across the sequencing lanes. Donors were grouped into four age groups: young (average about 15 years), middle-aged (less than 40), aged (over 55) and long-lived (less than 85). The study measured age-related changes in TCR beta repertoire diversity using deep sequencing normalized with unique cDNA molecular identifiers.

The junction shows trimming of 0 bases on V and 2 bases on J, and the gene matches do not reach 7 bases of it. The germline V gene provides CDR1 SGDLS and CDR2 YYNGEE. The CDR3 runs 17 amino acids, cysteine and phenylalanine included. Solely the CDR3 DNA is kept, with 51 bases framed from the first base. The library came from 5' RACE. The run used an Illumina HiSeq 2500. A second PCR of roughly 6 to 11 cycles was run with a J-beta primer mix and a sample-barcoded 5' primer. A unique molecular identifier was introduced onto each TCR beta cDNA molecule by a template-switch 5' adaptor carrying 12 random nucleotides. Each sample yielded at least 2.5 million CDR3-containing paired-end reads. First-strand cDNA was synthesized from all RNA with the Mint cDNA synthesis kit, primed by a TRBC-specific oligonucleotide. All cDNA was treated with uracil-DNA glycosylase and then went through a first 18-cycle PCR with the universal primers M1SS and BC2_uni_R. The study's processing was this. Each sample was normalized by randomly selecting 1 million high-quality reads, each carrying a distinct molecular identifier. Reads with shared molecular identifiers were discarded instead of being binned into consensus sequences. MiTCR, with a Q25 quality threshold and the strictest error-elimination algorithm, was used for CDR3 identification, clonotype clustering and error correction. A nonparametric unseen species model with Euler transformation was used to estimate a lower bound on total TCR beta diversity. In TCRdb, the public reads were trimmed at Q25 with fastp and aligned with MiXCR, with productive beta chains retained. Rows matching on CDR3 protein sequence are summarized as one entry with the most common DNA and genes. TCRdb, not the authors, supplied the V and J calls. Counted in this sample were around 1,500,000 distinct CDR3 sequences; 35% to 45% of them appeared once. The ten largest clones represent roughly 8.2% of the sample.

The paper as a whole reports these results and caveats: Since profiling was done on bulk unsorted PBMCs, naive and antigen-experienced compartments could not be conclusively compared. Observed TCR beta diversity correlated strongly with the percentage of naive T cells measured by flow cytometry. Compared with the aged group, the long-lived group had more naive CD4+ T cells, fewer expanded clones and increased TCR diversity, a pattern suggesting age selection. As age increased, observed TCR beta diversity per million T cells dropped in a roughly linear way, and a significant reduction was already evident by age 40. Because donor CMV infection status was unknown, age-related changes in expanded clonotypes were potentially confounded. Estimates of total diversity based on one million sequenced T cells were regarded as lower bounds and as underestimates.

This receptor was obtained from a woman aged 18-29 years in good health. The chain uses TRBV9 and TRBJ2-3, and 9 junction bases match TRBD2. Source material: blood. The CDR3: CASSVAPQRGDTDTQYF. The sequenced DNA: TGTGCCAGCAGCGTAGCTCCCCAGCGGGGGGACACAGATACGCAGTATTTT.